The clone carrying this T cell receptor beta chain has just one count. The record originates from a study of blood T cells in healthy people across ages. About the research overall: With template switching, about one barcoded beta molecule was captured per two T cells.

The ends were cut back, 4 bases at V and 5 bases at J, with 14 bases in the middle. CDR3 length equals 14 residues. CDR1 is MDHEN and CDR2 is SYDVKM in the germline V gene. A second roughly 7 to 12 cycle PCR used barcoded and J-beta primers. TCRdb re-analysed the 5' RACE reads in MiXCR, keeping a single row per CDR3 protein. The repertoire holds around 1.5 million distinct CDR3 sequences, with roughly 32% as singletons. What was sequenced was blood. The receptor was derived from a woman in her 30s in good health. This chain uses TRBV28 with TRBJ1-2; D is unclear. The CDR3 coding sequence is TGTGCCAGCAGTTGTGCGGGTACCATTTATGGCTACACCTTC. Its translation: CASSCAGTIYGYTF.